A single sample is the source of the 19 T cell receptor beta chains below, sequenced in a study of cytomegalovirus exposure and HLA in healthy donors. The PCR employed 60 Vbeta primers together with 13 Jbeta primers. The data were produced by immunoSEQ multiplex PCR, yet TCRdb's version contains in-frame clones alone and is incomplete. The sample holds about 130,000 clones; about 78% are singletons and the top ten take 2.9%. The sequencing sample was made of PBMCs. The receptors come from a human donor in good health.

The rearrangement joins TRBV30 to TRBJ1-1; no reliable D call. Germline V lookup: CDR1 GTSNPN, CDR2 SVGIG (reference sequence). The CDR3 has 14 amino acids. Deletions cut 3 bases from V and 2 bases from J, with 13 bases between. The CDR3 sequence is CAWSASTFNTEAFF. The CDR3 DNA sequence: TGTGCCTGGAGCGCATCAACATTTAACACTGAAGCTTTCTTT.

This sequence joins TRBV28 and TRBJ1-1, with D possibly TRBD1 on 6 matching bases. CDR1 and CDR2 from the germline V gene are MDHEN and SYDVKM. The CDR3 runs 16 residues. V dropped 4 bases and J dropped 9 bases, with 24 bases sitting between them. CDR3 sequence: CASSSVTGSLSRKAFF. The DNA for the CDR3 is TGTGCCAGCAGTTCGGTGACAGGTTCCCTCTCTAGAAAAGCTTTCTTT.

The genes are TRBV27 and TRBJ2-1; a possible D gene is TRBD1 (8 bases). This CDR3 spans 21 amino acids. Per germline, CDR1 MNHEY and CDR2 SMNVEV (reference sequence). V dropped 4 bases and J dropped 2 bases, with 30 bases sitting between them. This chain's CDR3 is CASSSPKRQGSLAVTYNEQFF. The CDR3 DNA is TGTGCCAGCAGTTCCCCGAAGAGACAGGGGTCGCTAGCGGTTACCTACAATGAGCAGTTCTTC.

V is TRBV6-5 and J is TRBJ2-7, with D perhaps matching TRBD1 (6 bases). The CDR3 spans 16 residues. V lost 2 bases, J lost 3 bases, and 17 bases lay in between. From germline, CDR1 is MNHEY and CDR2 SVGAGI. CDR3 loop: CASSYGPDSLSYEQYF. The CDR3, as DNA: TGTGCCAGCAGTTACGGTCCGGACAGTCTGAGCTACGAGCAGTACTTC.

The chain has TRBV29-1 and TRBJ2-5; D possibly corresponds to TRBD2 (6 bases). From germline, CDR1 is SQVTM and CDR2 ANQGSEA. This CDR3 comprises 12 residues. V lost 2 bases, J lost 4 bases, and 8 bases lay in between. In DNA, the CDR3 is TGCAGCGTTGAAAGGGAGGCAGAGACCCAGTACTTC. It encodes CSVEREAETQYF. Based on the CDR3 plus reference TRBV29-1 and TRBJ2-5, the full variable domain is SAVISQKPSRDICQRGTSLTIQCQVDSQVTMMFWYRQQPGQSLTLIATANQGSEATYESGFVIDKFPISRPNLTFSTLTVSNMSPEDSSIYLCSVEREAETQYFGPGTRLLVL.

This chain connects TRBV21-1 to TRBJ2-1; no check of the table's D call, TRBD2, against the DNA was made. TRBV21-1 represents a pseudogene. This CDR3 has 16 residues. The CDR3 loop is CASSKQPSGRAKEQFF. CDR3 DNA: TGTGCCAGCAGCAAACAGCCTAGCGGGAGGGCCAAAGAGCAGTTCTTC.

J is TRBJ2-2 and V is TRBV5-1, with D hard to call. The CDR3 length is 15 residues. Per the germline V gene, CDR1 is SGHRS and CDR2 is YFSETQ. The V and J ends lost 1 base and 4 bases respectively, with 11 bases between them. As DNA, the CDR3 is TGCGCCAGCAGCTTGCTCCAAACCGGCACCGGGGAGCTGTTTTTT. Amino acid sequence: CASSLLQTGTGELFF.

This chain joins TRBV4-1 and TRBJ1-1; 9 positions agree with TRBD1. This CDR3 region has 16 residues. CDR1 is MGHRA and CDR2 is YSYEKL in the germline V gene. V was pared by 3 bases and J by 5 bases, with 10 bases of the junction left unmatched. The CDR3 loop is CASSHLNRGRRTEAFF. CDR3 nucleotides: TGCGCCAGCAGCCACCTAAACAGGGGGCGCAGGACTGAAGCTTTCTTT.

The V and J genes are TRBV25-1 and TRBJ2-3; no clear D gene. The CDR3 length is 15 residues. The germline CDR1 and CDR2 sequences are MGHDK and SYGVNS. V was clipped by 4 bases and J by 1 base, with 12 bases between them. CDR3 sequence reads: CASSVARAGTDTQYF. CDR3 coding DNA: TGTGCCAGCAGTGTAGCCCGCGCGGGCACAGATACGCAGTATTTT.

Concerning this clone: Other nucleotide sequences in the sample specify the same CDR3. The rearrangement joins TRBV7-2 to TRBJ1-2; D is perhaps TRBD1 (6 bases). The CDR3 sequence is 17 residues long. The germline V gene has CDR1 SGHTA and CDR2 FQGNSA. The V gene lost 0 bases and the J gene lost 8 bases, with 22 bases spanning the gap. The CDR3 sequence is CASSLAGIQGSIYGYTF. The CDR3 bases are TGTGCCAGCAGCTTAGCCGGGATACAGGGTTCAATCTACGGCTACACCTTC.

CDR3 sequence reads: CASSRNRGQGYDEQYF. The CDR3 nucleotides are TGTGCCAGCAGCCGAAATAGGGGACAGGGGTACGACGAGCAGTACTTC. The chain is built from TRBV13 and TRBJ2-7, with 10 bases lining up with TRBD1. Germline CDR1 PRHDT, CDR2 FYEKMQ (reference sequence). The CDR3 has 16 amino acids. The V segment lost 5 bases and the J segment 5 bases; nucleotides outside the gene matches: 12.

The chain is built from TRBV6-6 and TRBJ1-1, with 7 bases lining up with TRBD1. Germline V CDR1 and CDR2: MNHNY, SVGAGI (reference sequence). After removal of 2 bases from V and 5 bases from J, the junction contained 2 bases not matched to a gene. CDR3 length equals 13 residues. DNA of the CDR3: TGTGCCAGCAGTTACAGGACAGGAACTGAAGCTTTCTTT. Its translation: CASSYRTGTEAFF.

This chain links TRBV5-1 with TRBJ2-2; 9 nucleotides line up with TRBD1. From germline, CDR1 is SGHRS and CDR2 YFSETQ. The V and J ends lost 0 bases and 0 bases, in that order; junction bases with no gene match: 6. CDR3 length equals 18 residues. The CDR3, as DNA: TGCGCCAGCAGCTTGGTAGGGACAGGGCGATCGAACACCGGGGAGCTGTTTTTT. Translation: CASSLVGTGRSNTGELFF.

The chain joins TRBV5-1 to TRBJ2-7, with 8 nucleotides matching TRBD1. The CDR3 length is 14 residues. Trimming at V came to 4 bases and at J to 4 bases, leaving 7 bases not matched to a gene. Germline lookup yields CDR1 SGHRS and CDR2 YFSETQ. CDR3 nucleotide sequence: TGCGCCAGCAGCGCCGGACAGGGCCTATACGAGCAGTACTTC. Amino acid sequence: CASSAGQGLYEQYF.

This chain connects TRBV9 to TRBJ2-7; 7 nucleotides agree with TRBD2. This CDR3 region has 14 residues. In germline, CDR1 is SGDLS, CDR2 YYNGEE. The ends lost 0 bases at V and 3 bases at J; junction bases unmatched: 3. CDR3 residues: CASSVGDYNYEQYF. In nucleotides, the CDR3 is TGTGCCAGCAGCGTAGGGGACTATAACTACGAGCAGTACTTC. Supplemented by reference TRBV9 and TRBJ2-7, the full variable domain reads DSGVTQTPKHLITATGQRVTLRCSPRSGDLSVYWYQQSLDQGLQFLIQYYNGEERAKGNILERFSAQQFPDLHSELNLSSLELGDSALYFCASSVGDYNYEQYFGPGTRLTVT.

The rearrangement links TRBV14 to TRBJ2-3, with TRBD1 as a possible D gene (6 bases). Germline assignment: CDR1 SGHDN and CDR2 FVKESK. With 0 bases removed from V and 0 bases from J, the gap between germline ends came to 16 bases. This CDR3 has 18 amino acids. The CDR3 here is CASSQDVGTWLSTDTQYF. The CDR3, as DNA: TGTGCCAGCAGCCAAGATGTGGGGACATGGCTGAGCACAGATACGCAGTATTTT.

The chain joins TRBV2 to TRBJ2-6; D remains ambiguous. The CDR3 totals 15 residues. V lost 6 bases to trimming and J lost 0 bases, with 9 bases between them. Germline CDR1 and CDR2: SNHLY and FYNNEI. CDR3 sequence (DNA): TGTGCCAGCAGAGATAGGAGCTCTGGGGCCAACGTCCTGACTTTC. Its translation: CASRDRSSGANVLTF.

The CDR3 is CASSLYDPGPQHF. Written as DNA, the CDR3 is TGTGCCAGCAGCCTCTATGACCCGGGGCCCCAGCATTTT. The V gene is TRBV7-2, the J gene TRBJ1-5, with D unresolved. CDR1 and CDR2 (germline): SGHTA, FQGNSA. The CDR3 has 13 amino acids. V lost 5 bases, J lost 9 bases, and 14 bases lay in between.

The J gene is TRBJ2-5, the V gene TRBV6-1, with 10 positions matching TRBD1. The J call is doubtful: the DNA matches TRBJ2-7 better. The CDR3 runs 12 residues. Germline V gives CDR1 MNHNS, CDR2 SASEGT. The CDR3: CASRDRGREQYF. Written as DNA, the CDR3 is TGTGCCAGCAGAGACAGGGGGCGCGAGCAGTACTTC.